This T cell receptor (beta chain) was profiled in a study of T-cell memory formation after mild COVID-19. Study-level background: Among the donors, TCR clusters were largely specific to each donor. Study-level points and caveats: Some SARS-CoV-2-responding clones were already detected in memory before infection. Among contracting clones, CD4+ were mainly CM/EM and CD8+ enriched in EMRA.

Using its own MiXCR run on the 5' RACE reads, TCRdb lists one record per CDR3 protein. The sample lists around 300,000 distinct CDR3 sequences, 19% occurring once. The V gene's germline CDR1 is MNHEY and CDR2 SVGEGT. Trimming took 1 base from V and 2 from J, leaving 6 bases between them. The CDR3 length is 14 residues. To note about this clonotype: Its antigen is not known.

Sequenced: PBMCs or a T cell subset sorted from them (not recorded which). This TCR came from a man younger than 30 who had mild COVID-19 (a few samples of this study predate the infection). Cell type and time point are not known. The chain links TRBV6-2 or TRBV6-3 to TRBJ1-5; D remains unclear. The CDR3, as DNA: TGTGCCAGCAGTTACTGGGGAGGCAATCAGCCCCAGCATTTT. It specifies CASSYWGGNQPQHF.